These 5 T cell receptor beta chains originate from one sample sequenced in a study of cytomegalovirus exposure and HLA in healthy donors. Only in-frame clones appear in the TCRdb table, and some are missing; sequencing was by immunoSEQ multiplex PCR. The sample consists of around 190,000 clones, more than 75% of them appearing once. The specimen sequenced was PBMCs. The receptors come from a woman aged 18-29 years in good health and CMV-seronegative.

The chain is built from TRBV4-1 and TRBJ2-5; 9 bases map to TRBD1. Trimming cost V 0 bases and J 5 bases; bases outside gene matches: 10. CDR3 size: 17 residues. Germline V lookup: CDR1 MGHRA, CDR2 YSYEKL. CDR3 nucleotides: TGCGCCAGCAGCCAAGAAGGGACAGGGTCGCCGTGGGAGACCCAGTACTTC. This encodes CASSQEGTGSPWETQYF.

This chain joins TRBV5-1 and TRBJ1-1, with 9 bases that match TRBD1. The V and J ends lost 4 bases and 7 bases, in that order; junction bases with no gene match: 11. There are 15 residues in the CDR3. CDR1 and CDR2 (germline): SGHRS, YFSETQ. CDR3 in DNA: TGCGCCAGCAGCATTCACAGGGGGCCCAATAGTGAAGCTTTCTTT. Protein: CASSIHRGPNSEAFF. The full variable domain, with the rest looked up from reference TRBV5-1 and TRBJ1-1, is KAGVTQTPRYLIKTRGQQVTLSCSPISGHRSVSWYQQTPGQGLQFLFEYFSETQRNKGNFPGRFSGRQFSNSRSEMNVSTLELGDSALYLCASSIHRGPNSEAFFGQGTRLTVV.

CDR3 in amino acids: CAWSGRLAKPITQYF. The CDR3 DNA sequence: TGTGCCTGGAGTGGGAGACTAGCTAAACCTATTACGCAGTATTTT. This sequence joins TRBV30 and TRBJ2-3, with TRBD2 identical over 7 bases. The germline V gene encodes CDR1 GTSNPN and CDR2 SVGIG (reference sequence). After removal of 1 base from V and 8 bases from J, the junction contained 12 bases not matched to a gene. This CDR3 contains 15 residues.

This clone was picked up one time. This chain connects TRBV4-2 to TRBJ2-3; 12 bases agree with TRBD2. Per germline, CDR1 LGHNA and CDR2 YNFKEQ. The CDR3 has 16 amino acids. Trimming took 0 bases from V and 5 from J; bases not matched to a gene: 3. In DNA, the CDR3 is TGTGCCAGCAGCCAAGAGGTACTAGCGGGGGGAGATACGCAGTATTTT. Translated: CASSQEVLAGGDTQYF.

V and J are TRBV11-2 and TRBJ2-2; 9 bases align to TRBD2. Trimming at V came to 2 bases and at J to 6 bases, leaving 7 bases not matched to a gene. CDR1 is SGHAT and CDR2 is FQNNGV in the germline V gene. The CDR3 spans 16 residues. CDR3 sequence (DNA): TGTGCCAGCAGCTTAAATAGCGGGAGAAGGGCCGGGGAGCTGTTTTTT. It encodes CASSLNSGRRAGELFF.